The TCR beta chain under discussion was sequenced for a study of shared clonotypes between healthy human individuals (TCRdb year 2020). Describing the broader study: The cohort comprised two women and a few men aged 18 to 49 years. For each donor, CD4 naive and CD4 memory were each run on three plates, CD8 naive on two plates, and CD8 memory on one plate. Blood TCR repertoires of several healthy adults were deeply sequenced to estimate repertoire size and the extent of clonotype sharing between individuals. Different laboratories and diverse techniques were used to prepare libraries and sequence TCR repertoires, to increase sequencing depth and limit assay-specific biases. Per donor, leukapheresis produced somewhere between about 0.9 and 9.5 billion PBMCs. Findings and caveats that apply to the study as a whole: Estimated clonotype richness was generally larger for naive than for memory subsets. Pairwise subsampling indicated that sequencing depth was expected to affect the degree of clonotype sharing among donors. The small number of donors limited the genetic and exposure-history diversity represented. Clonotypes shared by all four sorted-subset donors showed higher generation probabilities than non-shared clonotypes. Sampling was restricted to blood, and TCR repertoires in tissues likely differ from the TCR repertoires found in blood. When a few donors were compared, the shared fraction of clonotypes was 5% to 6.5% for naive CD4, 3.5% to 4% for naive CD8, 2.3% for memory CD4, and 0.3% to 0.5% for memory CD8. Even with the large sequencing depth, rarefaction of the sorted-subset datasets indicated that sequencing was incomplete.

CDR1 SSHAT and CDR2 FNYEAQ are derived from the germline V gene (reference sequence). The CDR3 measures 14 amino acids from cysteine to phenylalanine. Only the CDR3 region is kept as DNA, spanning 42 bases read in frame from base 1. V lost 5 bases and J lost 2 bases; the stretch between them is 7 bases long. Using the deep immunoSEQ assay, multiplex PCR amplified TCR CDR3 regions from genomic DNA. Genomic DNA extracted from each cell subset was distributed evenly over all wells of several immunoSEQ 96-well plates, and each plate served as one replicate. For sorted subsets, about 210 ng of genomic DNA, equivalent to about 30,000 T cell genomes, went into each replicate PCR. The purified libraries were quantified using a Qubit 3.0 fluorometer, sized with a Bioanalyzer 2100, and then quantified again using the KAPA Library Quantification kit. A separate single-read 150-cycle Illumina NextSeq 550 flow cell was used to sequence each immunoSEQ 96-well plate. Concerning the study's data processing: Because only junctional sequences without quality scores were contained in the immunoSEQ output, filtering matching that applied to full-length reads could not be performed. To assign V/J genes and CDR3, sequences were annotated against IMGT germline references using PyIR, a Python wrapper for IgBLAST v1.9. Reads were filtered out if the reads had weak V/J assignments (E-value above 1e-6), no CDR3, stop codons, out-of-frame junctions, or ambiguous translated residues. V3J clonotypes were defined as sequences sharing an identical inferred V gene, J gene, and CDR3 amino acid sequence. To compute the percentage overlap between repertoires, the number of shared unique clonotypes was divided by the size of the smaller repertoire. Richness of each repertoire was evaluated using RTK rarefaction, the Chao1 estimator, and Recon v2.1 estimates of unobserved clonotypes. Generation probabilities were computed with OLGA for all TCRbeta clonotypes obtained by the gDNA method from several donors. Here the immuneACCESS table is served through TCRdb, limited to in-frame sequences with V and J called. Missing clones are a known gap in these copies; in checked studies unresolved V genes cover under half, and the rest lacks a known reason. V and J calls and clone size are as listed in that table; D and trimming were resolved from the DNA. For this sample the table gives 1,500,000 or so clones, of which roughly 96% were detected only once. Of the sample, about 1.2% is held by the ten largest clones.

The donors were healthy, HIV-negative adults with no recently reported acute infections or vaccinations. Every donor was a Caucasian adult residing in Nashville, Tennessee, USA. CD4+ T cells were enriched by magnetic negative selection, after which naive cells were positively selected on CD45RA and the negative fraction was taken as the memory subset. After blood collection by leukapheresis, PBMCs were isolated using Ficoll-Histopaque density gradient centrifugation and then cryopreserved in the vapor phase of liquid nitrogen. Purity and quantity of every magnetically sorted T cell population were checked by analytical flow cytometry. Genomic DNA was isolated from every sorted fraction and measured by UV absorbance on a Nanodrop 2000c. As regards this clone: Its antigen remains undetermined. No per-base quality is available; no much larger clone lies one base away.

The clonotype was recovered from a man aged 25-40 years in good health. Sequences were obtained from naive CD4+ T cells sorted from blood. Explained via the paper, the cell subset or site label denotes: CD45RA+ positively selected. The chain joins TRBV7-7 to TRBJ2-6; the D gene remains uncertain. The DNA sequence is given as TGTGCCAGCAGCCCCTATCCTGGGGCCAACGTCCTGACTTTC. It translates as CASSPYPGANVLTF.